The 30 T cell receptor beta chains in this list originate from one sample, sequenced in a study of shared clonotypes between healthy human individuals. The assay was immunoSEQ multiplex PCR, and TCRdb's table has in-frame clones only and misses some. The sample has 2 million to 2.5 million clones, about 90% seen once; the top ten hold 0.37%. The source material was naive CD4+ T cells from PBMCs. Stated subset: CD45RA+ positively selected. The source of these receptors is a man between 18 and 29 years old in good health. Some clones in this sample may be carry-over from other donors' samples.

For this clone: Its ends do not fully match the called genes, so a read error is possible. The V and J genes are TRBV5-4 and TRBJ1-2; 10 bases map to TRBD1. CDR3 size: 15 residues. Germline-derived CDR1 and CDR2 are SGHNT and YYREEE (reference sequence). The DNA for the CDR3 is TGTGCCAGCAGTTTGGGGGGACAGGGGCGTTATGGCTACACCTTC. Its protein is CASSLGGQGRYGYTF. The full variable domain, with the rest looked up from reference TRBV5-4 and TRBJ1-2, is ETGVTQSPTHLIKTRGQQVTLRCSSQSGHNTVSWYQQALGQGPQFIFQYYREEENGRGNFPPRFSGLQFPNYSSELNVNALELDDSALYLCASSLGGQGRYGYTFGSGTRLTVV.

The chain combines TRBV28 with TRBJ1-6; D is unclear. The V end was cut by 3 bases, the J end by 0 bases, with 9 bases between. Germline-derived CDR1 and CDR2 are MDHEN and SYDVKM. The CDR3 is 16 residues long. CDR3 loop: CASSFLGSSYNSPLHF. DNA of the CDR3: TGTGCCAGCAGTTTTCTTGGGAGCTCCTATAATTCACCCCTCCACTTT.

This chain connects TRBV6-5 to TRBJ1-5, with no clear D. With 8 bases removed from V and 6 bases from J, the gap between germline ends came to 11 bases. CDR3 size: 12 residues. The germline gives CDR1 MNHEY, CDR2 SVGAGI. CDR3 sequence reads: CASARKGQPQHF. As DNA, the CDR3 is TGTGCCAGCGCTCGGAAAGGTCAGCCCCAGCATTTT.

The chain uses TRBV28 and TRBJ1-2, with 9 nucleotides matching TRBD1. The length of the CDR3 is 15 residues. Looked up from germline, CDR1 is MDHEN and CDR2 is SYDVKM. After removal of 5 bases from V and 8 bases from J, the junction contained 12 bases not matched to a gene. The chain's CDR3 is CASSPPSRQGGGYTF. CDR3 DNA: TGTGCCAGCAGTCCTCCCTCTAGACAGGGGGGGGGCTACACCTTC.

Worth noting for this clone: Distinct nucleotide sequences in the sample also encode this CDR3. The rearrangement uses TRBV28 and TRBJ2-7; D is perhaps TRBD2 (6 bases). Trimming cost V 5 bases and J 6 bases, with 11 bases left between them. There are 12 residues in the CDR3. Germline CDR1 reads MDHEN; CDR2 reads SYDVKM. The CDR3 DNA sequence: TGTGCCAGCAGTCCTCGACTAGTCGAGCAGTACTTC. Its translation is CASSPRLVEQYF.

This CDR3 reads CASSPTDSGYTF. CDR3 DNA sequence: TGTGCCAGCAGCCCTACGGATAGTGGCTACACCTTC. The chain joins TRBV7-3 to TRBJ1-2, with D unclear. Germline CDR1 is SGHTA and CDR2 is FQGTGA. The CDR3 length is 12 residues. V was cut by 5 bases and J by 7 bases, with 11 bases left in between.

About this clone itself: This sample includes further DNA sequences coding for the same CDR3. This chain joins TRBV19 and TRBJ2-7; 10 positions match TRBD1. With 5 bases clipped from V and 5 bases from J, the junction kept 6 bases outside the gene matches. This CDR3 comprises 14 residues. The V gene's germline CDR1 is LNHDA and CDR2 SQIVND (reference sequence). The DNA for the CDR3 is TGTGCCAGTAGTCCTGACAGGGGGCTCGACGAGCAGTACTTC. Translating gives CASSPDRGLDEQYF. Looking up the rest from reference TRBV19 and TRBJ2-7 gives the full variable domain: DGGITQSPKYLFRKEGQNVTLSCEQNLNHDAMYWYRQDPGQGLRLIYYSQIVNDFQKGDIAEGYSVSREKKESFPLTVTSAQKNPTAFYLCASSPDRGLDEQYFGPGTRLTVT.

V and J are TRBV4-1 and TRBJ2-3; D possibly corresponds to TRBD1 (6 bases). The germline V and J ends were trimmed by 2 bases and 4 bases, with 10 bases remaining between them. The CDR3 runs to 14 residues. The germline V gene encodes CDR1 MGHRA and CDR2 YSYEKL. DNA of the CDR3: TGCGCCAGCAGCCAACAATCAGGGGCAGATACGCAGTATTTT. Amino acid sequence: CASSQQSGADTQYF.

The CDR3 nucleotides are TGTGCCAGCAGCCAAGGGAGAGGAGGGGGGCAGGAGACCCAGTACTTC. Protein: CASSQGRGGGQETQYF. The V call is TRBV4-2, the J call TRBJ2-5, with D possibly called TRBD1 or TRBD2 (6 bases each). The V end was cut by 1 base, the J end by 5 bases, with 17 bases between. From germline, CDR1 is LGHNA and CDR2 YNFKEQ. CDR3 length equals 16 residues.

With regard to this clone: The sample carries other DNA sequences with the same CDR3. The V call is TRBV7-2, the J call TRBJ2-5; the D is unclear. From germline, CDR1 is SGHTA and CDR2 FQGNSA. The CDR3 loop spans 12 amino acids. V was clipped by 1 base and J by 4 bases, with 4 bases between them. CDR3 sequence (DNA): TGTGCCAGCAGCTTAGTAGGAGAGACCCAGTACTTC. The encoded protein is CASSLVGETQYF.

The chain employs TRBV5-1 and TRBJ2-3; D is perhaps TRBD1 or TRBD2 (5 bases each). V was cut by 3 bases and J by 5 bases, with 16 bases left in between. CDR3 size: 15 residues. Germline loops: CDR1 SGHRS, CDR2 YFSETQ. The CDR3 here is CASSSGTSGVDTQYF. CDR3 coding DNA: TGCGCCAGCAGCTCCGGGACGTCCGGGGTAGATACGCAGTATTTT.

The V gene is TRBV6-5, the J gene TRBJ2-5, with unresolved D. CDR1 and CDR2 (germline): MNHEY, SVGAGI. Trimming stripped 0 bases from V and 5 bases from J, with 10 bases between. This CDR3 contains 14 residues. The chain's CDR3 is CASSYSVGLETQYF. The CDR3, as DNA: TGTGCCAGCAGTTACTCGGTCGGGTTGGAGACCCAGTACTTC.

This chain connects TRBV28 to TRBJ2-7; 9 nucleotides line up with TRBD2. The CDR3 runs to 17 residues. CDR1 and CDR2 from the germline V gene are MDHEN and SYDVKM. Trimming cost V 5 bases and J 4 bases; bases outside gene matches: 15. This CDR3 is CASSPLRGSSGSYEQYF. The CDR3, as DNA: TGTGCCAGCAGTCCCCTGCGTGGGAGTAGCGGGAGTTACGAGCAGTACTTC.

This chain links TRBV27 with TRBJ2-3; no clear D gene. Germline loops: CDR1 MNHEY, CDR2 SMNVEV (reference sequence). V lost 3 bases to trimming and J lost 2 bases, with 12 bases between them. This CDR3 has 15 residues. In DNA form, the CDR3 reads TGTGCCAGCAGTTTCACTTTTGGGCACACAGATACGCAGTATTTT. It encodes CASSFTFGHTDTQYF.

The rearrangement joins TRBV19 to TRBJ1-1; TRBD1 matches at 8 bases. In germline, CDR1 is LNHDA, CDR2 SQIVND (reference sequence). The CDR3 totals 14 residues. Trimming at V came to 7 bases and at J to 4 bases, leaving 8 bases not matched to a gene. CDR3 amino acids: CASMTGVGVTEAFF. The CDR3 DNA sequence: TGTGCCAGTATGACAGGGGTCGGCGTCACTGAAGCTTTCTTT.

The chain couples TRBV5-1 to TRBJ2-2; D is perhaps TRBD1 (6 bases). The CDR3 extends over 15 amino acids. V was cut by 4 bases and J by 8 bases, with 18 bases left in between. Germline CDR1 SGHRS, CDR2 YFSETQ. The CDR3 protein is CASSLDQGPYGELFF. CDR3 coding DNA: TGCGCCAGCAGCCTGGATCAGGGGCCTTATGGGGAGCTGTTTTTT.

V gene TRBV11-2 combines with J gene TRBJ2-5; the D gene is possibly TRBD1 (5 bases). The CDR3 loop spans 18 amino acids. Germline loops: CDR1 SGHAT, CDR2 FQNNGV. Trimming shortened V by 0 bases and J by 5 bases, and 22 bases separated the two germline ends. CDR3 sequence: CASSLDPPGVGPRETQYF. The CDR3 coding sequence is TGTGCCAGCAGCTTAGATCCCCCCGGTGTGGGGCCCCGGGAGACCCAGTACTTC.

The rearrangement uses TRBV2 and TRBJ2-1; D possibly corresponds to TRBD2 (5 bases). This CDR3 is 14 amino acids long. V was shortened by 4 bases and J by 9 bases, with 16 bases between the two germline ends. The germline gives CDR1 SNHLY, CDR2 FYNNEI. The CDR3 DNA follows: TGTGCCAGCAGTGGGACTTCAAAGAAGGGTGAGCAGTTCTTC. Its protein is CASSGTSKKGEQFF.

The gene calls are TRBV7-9 and TRBJ2-3; D is undetermined. The CDR3 sequence is 12 residues long. V was shortened by 3 bases and J by 4 bases, with 5 bases between the two germline ends. Germline V gene sequence: CDR1 SEHNR, CDR2 FQNEAQ (reference sequence). The CDR3 DNA is TGTGCCAGCAGCTTTCAGGCAGATACGCAGTATTTT. It yields the protein CASSFQADTQYF.

This clone is a singleton in its sample. This chain joins TRBV7-3 and TRBJ2-3; D is possibly TRBD2 (5 bases). The CDR3 is made up of 14 amino acids. The germline V and J ends were trimmed by 5 bases and 4 bases, with 13 bases remaining between them. Germline assignment: CDR1 SGHTA and CDR2 FQGTGA. CDR3: CASSEGNYADTQYF. Written as DNA, the CDR3 is TGTGCCAGCAGCGAGGGAAATTATGCAGATACGCAGTATTTT.

The chain links TRBV6-1 to TRBJ2-1; 9 positions agree with TRBD2. The CDR3 loop spans 15 amino acids. The V gene's germline CDR1 is MNHNS and CDR2 SASEGT. V gave up 7 bases and J gave up 11 bases; unmatched junction bases: 15. CDR3 coding DNA: TGTGCCAGCACGGGGCCCGGGACTAGCTCCATAAAGCAGTTCTTC. Its translation is CASTGPGTSSIKQFF.

About this clone itself: The same CDR3 also results from other DNA sequences found in this sample. The chain employs TRBV10-3 and TRBJ2-1; 10 bases line up with TRBD1. Losses at the gene ends were 0 bases for V and 3 bases for J; bases not matched to a gene: 2. The CDR3 is made up of 16 amino acids. Per germline, CDR1 ENHRY and CDR2 SYGVKD. CDR3 region: CAISESGQGSYNEQFF. The DNA for the CDR3 is TGTGCCATCAGTGAGTCGGGACAGGGGAGCTACAATGAGCAGTTCTTC.

The V call is TRBV5-4, the J call TRBJ2-1; TRBD2 matches at 10 bases. From germline, CDR1 is SGHNT and CDR2 YYREEE (reference sequence). The CDR3 has 14 residues. With 5 bases clipped from V and 15 bases from J, the junction kept 14 bases outside the gene matches. CDR3 nucleotides: TGTGCCAGCAGTCCTAGGACTAGCGGAGGGGGGCTGTTCTTC. Residues: CASSPRTSGGGLFF.

The chain employs TRBV4-2 and TRBJ2-3; 8 positions match TRBD1. The germline V gene encodes CDR1 LGHNA and CDR2 YNFKEQ. Trimming removed 2 bases from V and 0 bases from J; junction bases left unmatched: 19. There are 21 residues in the CDR3. Here the CDR3 reads CASSQSSSGQAAWVSTDTQYF. In DNA, the CDR3 is TGTGCCAGCAGCCAAAGCTCCTCGGGACAGGCGGCCTGGGTTAGCACAGATACGCAGTATTTT.

The rearrangement uses TRBV7-3 and TRBJ2-7; TRBD2 aligns across 9 bases. Per germline, CDR1 SGHTA and CDR2 FQGTGA. The CDR3 sequence is 15 residues long. V shed 5 bases and J 6 bases; nucleotides not matched to a gene: 11. The CDR3 protein is CASSISSGTFFEQYF. Written as DNA, the CDR3 is TGTGCCAGCAGCATCTCTAGCGGGACCTTTTTCGAGCAGTACTTC. Complete variable domain (other parts from reference TRBV7-3 and TRBJ2-7): GAGVSQTPSNKVTEKGKYVELRCDPISGHTALYWYRQSLGQGPEFLIYFQGTGAADDSGLPNDRFFAVRPEGSVSTLKIQRTERGDSAVYLCASSISSGTFFEQYFGPGTRLTVT.

The gene calls are TRBV19 and TRBJ2-2; 7 bases align to TRBD2. V lost 5 bases and J lost 0; bases outside the gene matches: 3. The V gene's germline CDR1 is LNHDA and CDR2 SQIVND (reference sequence). This CDR3 comprises 15 residues. The CDR3 DNA reads as TGTGCCAGTAGTCCCACTAGCGCGAACACCGGGGAGCTGTTTTTT. Translating it yields CASSPTSANTGELFF.

The V gene is TRBV2, the J gene TRBJ1-1, with D hard to call. The CDR3 covers 15 residues. V lost 6 bases, J lost 5 bases, and 19 bases lay in between. Germline V lookup: CDR1 SNHLY, CDR2 FYNNEI. CDR3 bases: TGTGCCAGCAGAGTAGACACCCCGGGGAGGACTGAAGCTTTCTTT. It specifies CASRVDTPGRTEAFF.

The sample holds one count of this clone. V and J are TRBV6-1 and TRBJ1-2, with D hard to call. Between the trimmed V and J ends, which lost 2 bases and 2 bases, there was a span of 3 bases. CDR1 is MNHNS and CDR2 is SASEGT in the germline V gene. This CDR3 is 12 amino acids long. This CDR3 is CASSEMNYGYTF. CDR3 nucleotides: TGTGCCAGCAGTGAAATGAACTATGGCTACACCTTC.

This clone appeared once. This sequence joins TRBV29-1 and TRBJ2-7; a possible D gene is TRBD2 (5 bases). V lost 5 bases and J 1 base, leaving 9 bases between the germline ends. Germline CDR1 reads SQVTM; CDR2 reads ANQGSEA. The CDR3 is made up of 12 amino acids. The DNA of the CDR3 is TGCAGCGTTCGAGGGATTTCCTACGAGCAGTACTTC. Translated, it gives CSVRGISYEQYF.

V usage is TRBV10-2 and J usage is TRBJ2-3; a weak D match, TRBD1 (5 bases). The V gene lost 3 bases and the J gene lost 6 bases, with 19 bases spanning the gap. Germline V gene sequence: CDR1 WSHSY, CDR2 SAAADI. The CDR3 extends over 16 amino acids. The CDR3, as DNA: TGCGCCAGCAGTGATAGGGCATCTAGGGGAACTGATACGCAGTATTTT. Translated, it gives CASSDRASRGTDTQYF.